Below, 25 T cell receptor beta chains from the same sample are listed, as sequenced in a study of shared clonotypes between healthy human individuals. Method: immunoSEQ multiplex PCR; TCRdb's copy keeps in-frame clones and lacks some. This sample has 1.5 million to 1.9 million clones, with around 98% found just once. The sample taken for sequencing was naive CD4+ T cells sorted from blood. Subset described: CD45RA+ positively selected. These receptors came from a young man in good health.

This chain joins TRBV28 and TRBJ2-7; TRBD1 is a possible D gene (6 bases). The CDR3 has 12 amino acids. Trimming took 8 bases from V and 6 from J, leaving 14 bases between them. Per the germline V gene, CDR1 is MDHEN and CDR2 is SYDVKM. The CDR3 loop is CASGGGVLEQYF. As DNA, the CDR3 is TGTGCCAGCGGTGGGGGCGTCCTCGAGCAGTACTTC.

The chain is built from TRBV19 and TRBJ2-1, with TRBD1 identical over 7 bases. The germline CDR1 and CDR2 sequences are LNHDA and SQIVND (reference sequence). The CDR3 is 16 amino acids. Trimming removed 0 bases from V and 3 bases from J; junction bases left unmatched: 5. The CDR3 nucleotides are TGTGCCAGTAGTATAGATTCGGGACAGATCTACAATGAGCAGTTCTTC. As protein: CASSIDSGQIYNEQFF.

The chain employs TRBV2 and TRBJ1-1, with D possibly being TRBD1 (6 bases). CDR1 is SNHLY, CDR2 FYNNEI, per germline. Between the trimmed V and J ends, which lost 4 bases and 0 bases, there was a span of 12 bases. The CDR3 has 15 residues. The CDR3: CASSGGRGMNTEAFF. The CDR3 DNA is TGTGCCAGCAGTGGGGGCAGGGGTATGAACACTGAAGCTTTCTTT.

This clone has a single count. The chain recombines TRBV7-2 with TRBJ2-1; 7 positions agree with TRBD1. Germline CDR1 reads SGHTA; CDR2 reads FQGNSA. The CDR3 loop spans 15 amino acids. With V trimmed by 6 bases and J by 3 bases, 8 bases remained unmatched. The CDR3 DNA reads as TGTGCCAGCAGACCTCGGGACAGATTCTACAATGAGCAGTTCTTC. As protein: CASRPRDRFYNEQFF.

This chain joins TRBV27 and TRBJ2-7, with TRBD1 matching 9 bases. The CDR3 is 15 residues long. V shed 8 bases and J 0 bases; nucleotides not matched to a gene: 8. Germline V lookup: CDR1 MNHEY, CDR2 SMNVEV (reference sequence). The CDR3: CASGRPTGGSYEQYF. The DNA of the CDR3 is TGTGCCAGCGGTAGGCCGACAGGGGGCTCCTACGAGCAGTACTTC.

Worth noting for this clone: The sample contains more than one DNA sequence encoding this CDR3. V is TRBV4-1 and J is TRBJ1-1; unclear D gene. Germline CDR1 is MGHRA and CDR2 is YSYEKL. V was clipped by 1 base and J by 4 bases, with 10 bases between them. This CDR3 contains 14 residues. The CDR3 sequence: CASSQAAAGTEAFF. The DNA of the CDR3 is TGCGCCAGCAGCCAAGCCGCGGCGGGCACTGAAGCTTTCTTT.

The rearrangement links TRBV7-9 to TRBJ2-5, with 7 nucleotides matching TRBD2. Trimming removed 0 bases from V and 0 bases from J; junction bases left unmatched: 10. CDR1 and CDR2 from the germline V gene are SEHNR and FQNEAQ (reference sequence). The CDR3 runs 18 residues. The CDR3 bases are TGTGCCAGCAGCTTAGCGGGGAGGGGTCGCTTAGACCAAGAGACCCAGTACTTC. Amino acid sequence: CASSLAGRGRLDQETQYF.

For the CDR3, the DNA is TGTGCCAGTAAGAGGCCCAATCAGCCCCAGCATTTT. Residues: CASKRPNQPQHF. The chain couples TRBV6-1 to TRBJ1-5; D uncertain. V lost 9 bases and J lost 3, with 9 bases in between. The CDR3 is 12 amino acids. Germline V CDR1 and CDR2: MNHNS, SASEGT.

The V gene is TRBV5-8, the J gene TRBJ2-7, with 7 bases that match TRBD1. Germline-derived CDR1 and CDR2 are SGHTS and YDEGEE. V was clipped by 0 bases and J by 3 bases; unmatched bases: 3. The CDR3 extends over 14 amino acids. CDR3 region: CASSLGQGFYEQYF. For the CDR3, the DNA is TGTGCCAGCAGCTTGGGACAGGGTTTCTACGAGCAGTACTTC.

This clone has a single count. The gene calls are TRBV19 and TRBJ2-7; TRBD1 matches 7 bases. CDR1 is LNHDA and CDR2 is SQIVND in the germline V gene (reference sequence). The CDR3 totals 14 residues. Trimming took 6 bases from V and 3 from J; bases not matched to a gene: 8. The CDR3 loop is CASRRSGTDYEQYF. The DNA of the CDR3 is TGTGCCAGTAGAAGATCCGGGACAGACTACGAGCAGTACTTC. The variable domain in full, with the rest retrieved from reference TRBV19 and TRBJ2-7, is DGGITQSPKYLFRKEGQNVTLSCEQNLNHDAMYWYRQDPGQGLRLIYYSQIVNDFQKGDIAEGYSVSREKKESFPLTVTSAQKNPTAFYLCASRRSGTDYEQYFGPGTRLTVT.

The rearrangement uses TRBV5-1 and TRBJ2-3; D remains ambiguous. Germline V gives CDR1 SGHRS, CDR2 YFSETQ. The CDR3 has 15 amino acids. Deletions cut 0 bases from V and 0 bases from J, with 8 bases between. CDR3 loop: CASSLGAYSTDTQYF. The CDR3 nucleotides read TGCGCCAGCAGCTTGGGCGCATATAGCACAGATACGCAGTATTTT.

The chain uses TRBV28 and TRBJ2-7; D gene uncertain. Germline loops: CDR1 MDHEN, CDR2 SYDVKM. CDR3 length equals 14 residues. V lost 5 bases, J lost 0 bases, and 11 bases lay in between. For the CDR3, the DNA is TGTGCCAGCAGTCCAGCTACCCTCTCCTACGAGCAGTACTTC. Amino acids: CASSPATLSYEQYF.

The chain recombines TRBV15 with TRBJ2-1; no firm D call. CDR1 LNHNV and CDR2 YYDKDF come from the germline V gene (reference sequence). The CDR3 runs to 16 residues. Trimming stripped 1 base from V and 7 bases from J, with 17 bases between. CDR3 loop: CATSRGVGRRENEQFF. Here the CDR3 DNA reads TGTGCCACCAGCAGAGGAGTGGGCAGGCGAGAAAATGAGCAGTTCTTC. Based on the CDR3 plus reference TRBV15 and TRBJ2-1, the full variable domain is DAMVIQNPRYQVTQFGKPVTLSCSQTLNHNVMYWYQQKSSQAPKLLFHYYDKDFNNEADTPDNFQSRRPNTSFCFLDIRSPGLGDTAMYLCATSRGVGRRENEQFFGPGTRLTVL.

This clone came up once. V and J are TRBV18 and TRBJ2-1; no reliable D call. The germline V and J ends were trimmed by 3 bases and 7 bases, with 10 bases remaining between them. This CDR3 has 13 amino acids. Germline loops: CDR1 KGHSH, CDR2 LQKENI. The DNA for the CDR3 is TGTGCCAGCTCACCCAACGACGGGAATGAGCAGTTCTTC. It specifies CASSPNDGNEQFF.

This chain uses TRBV10-3 with TRBJ1-2, with 7 bases aligning to TRBD1. Germline loops: CDR1 ENHRY, CDR2 SYGVKD. The CDR3 is 16 residues long. J gave up 0 bases and V 5 bases, and 9 bases lay outside the gene matches. The CDR3 is CAISPRGAGSNYGYTF. The CDR3 nucleotides are TGTGCCATCAGTCCCAGGGGGGCAGGTTCTAACTATGGCTACACCTTC.

V gene TRBV11-3 combines with J gene TRBJ2-2; D gene ambiguous. V shed 5 bases and J shed 6 bases, with 16 bases lying between them. Germline-derived CDR1 and CDR2 are SGHNT and YENEEA. The CDR3 spans 15 residues. The CDR3 is CASSPDSGPPGELFF. The CDR3 DNA is TGTGCCAGCAGCCCAGACTCGGGCCCTCCCGGGGAGCTGTTTTTT.

The chain couples TRBV7-3 to TRBJ2-3; D gene uncertain. The CDR3 consists of 14 residues. Germline lookup yields CDR1 SGHTA and CDR2 FQGTGA. Trimming left V 0 bases short and J 2 bases short, with 6 bases between. CDR3 loop: CASSLTPTTDTQYF. The CDR3 nucleotides are TGTGCCAGCAGCTTAACACCGACCACAGATACGCAGTATTTT.

The V and J genes are TRBV9 and TRBJ2-3; no firm D call. CDR1 SGDLS and CDR2 YYNGEE come from the germline V gene. This CDR3 spans 15 amino acids. With 4 bases removed from V and 0 bases from J, the gap between germline ends came to 12 bases. The CDR3 nucleotides read TGTGCCAGCAGCTCAGACACGTCTAGCACAGATACGCAGTATTTT. Protein product: CASSSDTSSTDTQYF.

The count of this clone is one. This chain joins TRBV5-5 and TRBJ1-1; no reliable D call. Germline CDR1 SGHKS, CDR2 YYEKEE (reference sequence). With 4 bases removed from V and 1 base from J, the gap between germline ends came to 8 bases. The CDR3 consists of 13 residues. Written as DNA, the CDR3 is TGTGCCAGCAGCGCGTCAGGGAACACTGAAGCTTTCTTT. Encoded protein: CASSASGNTEAFF.

The V and J genes are TRBV11-2 and TRBJ2-7; no reliable D call. The CDR3 sequence is 14 residues long. Trimming took off 1 base at V and 5 bases at J, with 12 bases between the two ends. Germline lookup yields CDR1 SGHAT and CDR2 FQNNGV. This chain's CDR3 is CASSLVAGLHEQYF. CDR3 DNA sequence: TGTGCCAGCAGCTTAGTCGCAGGTCTGCACGAGCAGTACTTC.

The chain employs TRBV6-6 and TRBJ1-2; no reliable D call. This CDR3 is built from 14 residues. Trimming shortened V by 0 bases and J by 11 bases, and 16 bases separated the two germline ends. Germline CDR1 reads MNHNY; CDR2 reads SVGAGI (reference sequence). CDR3: CASSYSLWGAYYTF. Written as DNA, the CDR3 is TGTGCCAGCAGTTACTCCCTTTGGGGAGCCTATTACACCTTC.

The chain is built from TRBV4-3 and TRBJ1-2; D gene unclear. V was clipped by 0 bases and J by 2 bases, with 10 bases between them. This CDR3 is 15 amino acids long. Looked up from germline, CDR1 is LGHNA and CDR2 is YSLEER. The CDR3 sequence is CASSQDSTGNYGYTF. Here the CDR3 DNA reads TGCGCCAGCAGCCAAGATTCCACGGGGAACTATGGCTACACCTTC.

This chain uses TRBV14 with TRBJ2-1; D is possibly TRBD2 (6 bases). CDR1 is SGHDN, CDR2 FVKESK, per germline. This CDR3 comprises 16 residues. Trimming removed 4 bases from V and 0 bases from J, with 13 bases in between. The chain's CDR3 is CASSLPGLSSYNEQFF. The CDR3 region has the DNA TGTGCCAGCAGCCTACCGGGACTTAGCTCCTACAATGAGCAGTTCTTC.

The V gene is TRBV14, the J gene TRBJ1-3; D gene unclear. This CDR3 has 15 residues. Germline assignment: CDR1 SGHDN and CDR2 FVKESK. V was shortened by 1 base and J by 0 bases, with 7 bases between the two germline ends. The CDR3 nucleotides are TGTGCCAGCAGCCAAGGTGGTCACTCTGGAAACACCATATATTTT. Encoded protein: CASSQGGHSGNTIYF.

This chain uses TRBV11-2 with TRBJ1-2; unclear D gene. The germline gives CDR1 SGHAT, CDR2 FQNNGV. V gave up 0 bases and J gave up 0 bases, with 5 bases separating them. The CDR3 sequence is 14 residues long. Written as DNA, the CDR3 is TGTGCCAGCAGCTTAGACAGTGCTAACTATGGCTACACCTTC. Translating it yields CASSLDSANYGYTF.